This entry is about one T cell receptor beta chain. Its antigen is as yet unknown. The germline V and J ends were trimmed by 7 bases and 3 bases, with 15 bases remaining between them. Germline V gives CDR1 SNHLY, CDR2 FYNNEI. This CDR3 has 15 amino acids. This specimen comes from a study of cytomegalovirus exposure and HLA in healthy donors. Overall study context: The study's early data release held roughly 90 million unique TCRs from HLA-typed donors. Study-wide results and limits: It was confirmed in vitro that three of the CMV-associated chains were specific for CMV antigens.

Researchers ran the PCR with 60 Vbeta and 13 Jbeta primers. In the original workflow: About 10 million shared chains were among the approximately 80 million unique TCR beta chains that a later analysis counted. Sequencing used immunoSEQ multiplex PCR; TCRdb keeps in-frame clones, though not all of them. D and trimming were read from the DNA, whereas the V and J calls and clone size are those reported in that table. There are 110,000 to 150,000 clones in the sample; around 80% occur only once, and around 10% lies in the top ten. The sample was PBMCs. The chain couples TRBV2 to TRBJ2-2; TRBD1 might be the D (6 bases). This receptor was obtained from a woman aged 50 to 65 in good health and CMV-seropositive. The CDR3 DNA follows: TGTGCCAGCAAATTGCAGGGGATGGACACCGGGGAGCTGTTTTTT. This encodes CASKLQGMDTGELFF.